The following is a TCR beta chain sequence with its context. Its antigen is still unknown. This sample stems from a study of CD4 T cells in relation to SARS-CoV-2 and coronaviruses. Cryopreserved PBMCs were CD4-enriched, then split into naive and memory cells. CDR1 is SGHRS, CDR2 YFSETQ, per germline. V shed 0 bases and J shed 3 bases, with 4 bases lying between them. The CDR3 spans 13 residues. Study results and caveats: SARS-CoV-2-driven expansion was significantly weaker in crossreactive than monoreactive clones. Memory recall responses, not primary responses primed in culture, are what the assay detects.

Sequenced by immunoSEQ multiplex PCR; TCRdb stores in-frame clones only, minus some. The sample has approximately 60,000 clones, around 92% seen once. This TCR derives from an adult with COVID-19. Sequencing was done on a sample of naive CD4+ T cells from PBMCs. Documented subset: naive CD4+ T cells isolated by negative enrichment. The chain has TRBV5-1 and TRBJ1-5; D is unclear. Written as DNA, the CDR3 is TGCGCCAGCAGCTTGGAAGCCAATCAGCCCCAGCATTTT. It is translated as CASSLEANQPQHF.